One sample yielded the 23 T cell receptor beta chains listed below, sequenced in a study of blood T cells in healthy people across ages. It was with a sample-barcoded 5' primer and a J-beta primer mix that a second PCR of roughly 7 to 12 cycles was run. TCRdb passed the 5' RACE reads through MiXCR, listing each CDR3 protein once. The sample records fewer than 700,000 distinct CDR3 sequences, over 40% being singletons. The specimen sequenced was blood. The receptor source for this set is a man older than 75 in good health.

The chain carries TRBV7-2 and TRBJ2-5; tentatively, D is TRBD2 (5 bases). With the DNA end fitting TRBJ2-7 better, the J assignment may be wrong. This CDR3 has 12 amino acids. Germline V gene sequence: CDR1 SGHTA, CDR2 FQGNSA. The CDR3 nucleotides read TGTGCCAGTAGGACTGGAATCTACGAGCAGTACTTC. Its translation is CASRTGIYEQYF.

This clonotype was seen a handful of times. The rearrangement uses TRBV9 and TRBJ2-1; no reliable D call. Germline CDR1 reads SGDLS; CDR2 reads YYNGEE. Between the trimmed V and J ends, which lost 2 bases and 10 bases, there was a span of 13 bases. CDR3 length: 13 residues. The CDR3 is CASSVRPDGEQFF. The CDR3 coding sequence is TGTGCCAGCAGCGTGAGACCCGATGGGGAGCAGTTCTTC. Using reference TRBV9 and TRBJ2-1 for the parts outside the CDR3, the full variable domain is DSGVTQTPKHLITATGQRVTLRCSPRSGDLSVYWYQQSLDQGLQFLIQYYNGEERAKGNILERFSAQQFPDLHSELNLSSLELGDSALYFCASSVRPDGEQFFGPGTRLTVL.

This clonotype was seen at least ten times. J is TRBJ2-5 and V is TRBV29-1; D gene ambiguous. CDR3 size: 13 residues. Per germline, CDR1 SQVTM and CDR2 ANQGSEA. The V end was cut by 3 bases, the J end by 8 bases, with 16 bases between. This chain's CDR3 is CSVEETAGSTQYF. CDR3 sequence (DNA): TGCAGCGTTGAGGAGACTGCCGGTTCTACCCAGTACTTC.

The gene calls are TRBV20-1 and TRBJ2-5, with 8 bases identical to TRBD1. Matching the DNA end better, TRBJ2-7 makes the J call doubtful. Germline V gene sequence: CDR1 DFQATT, CDR2 SNEGSKA (reference sequence). CDR3 length: 16 amino acids. CDR3 protein: CSARDAGGGRTYEQYF. Here the CDR3 DNA reads TGCAGTGCTAGAGATGCAGGGGGCGGCCGCACTTACGAGCAGTACTTC.

This clonotype has at least ten counts. This sequence may be a read error, since a much larger clone differs from it by one base. This chain links TRBV29-1 with TRBJ2-1, with D possibly being TRBD1 (5 bases). CDR1 SQVTM and CDR2 ANQGSEA come from the germline V gene. The CDR3 covers 13 residues. V lost 8 bases and J 6 bases, leaving 17 bases between the germline ends. CDR3 in amino acids: CSCAGVQGNEQFF. CDR3 DNA: TGCAGCTGCGCTGGGGTTCAGGGCAATGAGCAGTTCTTC.

This clonotype was observed a single time. A much larger clone is a single base away; this may be a read error. The chain recombines TRBV6-5 with TRBJ2-3; 8 bases are a match to TRBD1. CDR1 is MNHEY and CDR2 is SVGAGI in the germline V gene. The CDR3 sequence is 15 residues long. The CDR3 sequence: CASSYRQGHTDTLYF. CDR3 nucleotides: TGTGCCAGCAGTTATCGACAGGGGCACACAGATACGCTGTATTTT.

This clonotype was seen repeatedly, ten times or more. V is TRBV7-2 and J is TRBJ1-2; TRBD1 is a possible D gene (6 bases). The CDR3 has 13 amino acids. Trimming left V 6 bases short and J 2 bases short, with 10 bases between. From germline, CDR1 is SGHTA and CDR2 FQGNSA. The CDR3 loop reads CASSPDRNYGYTF. The CDR3 nucleotides read TGTGCCAGCAGTCCCGACAGGAACTATGGCTACACCTTC.

This clonotype was seen many times. This sequence joins TRBV6-1 and TRBJ1-2; TRBD1 aligns across 8 bases. The CDR3 spans 14 residues. Losses at the gene ends were 1 base for V and 3 bases for J; bases not matched to a gene: 1. Germline CDR1 reads MNHNS; CDR2 reads SASEGT. CDR3 nucleotides: TGTGCCAGCAGTGAAGGGACAGGGTACTATGGCTACACCTTC. Protein product: CASSEGTGYYGYTF.

The chain uses TRBV15 and TRBJ2-5; 11 bases fit TRBD2. CDR3 length equals 15 residues. With 1 base clipped from V and 10 bases from J, the junction kept 8 bases outside the gene matches. From germline, CDR1 is LNHNV and CDR2 YYDKDF (reference sequence). This CDR3 is CATSRGASGGTFQYF. The CDR3 DNA is TGTGCCACCAGCAGAGGGGCTAGCGGGGGGACTTTCCAGTACTTC.

The chain is built from TRBV27 and TRBJ1-6; 9 bases line up with TRBD1. Germline CDR1 reads MNHEY; CDR2 reads SMNVEV (reference sequence). J lost 4 bases, V lost 3 bases, and 13 bases had no gene match. The CDR3 is 19 residues long. CDR3 in DNA: TGTGCCAGCAGTTTCCTCCTTAAGGGACAGGGAGGTTATAATTCACCCCTCCACTTT. This translates into CASSFLLKGQGGYNSPLHF.

This clonotype was detected a few times. The V call is TRBV9, the J call TRBJ2-7; D is unresolved. The V end was cut by 0 bases, the J end by 3 bases, with 16 bases between. The CDR3 has 16 amino acids. CDR1 and CDR2 (germline): SGDLS, YYNGEE. The CDR3 coding sequence is TGTGCCAGCAGCGTAGACCCCGGCGGACCACACTACGAGCAGTACTTC. Its protein product is CASSVDPGGPHYEQYF. The full variable domain, its missing parts supplied by reference TRBV9 and TRBJ2-7, is DSGVTQTPKHLITATGQRVTLRCSPRSGDLSVYWYQQSLDQGLQFLIQYYNGEERAKGNILERFSAQQFPDLHSELNLSSLELGDSALYFCASSVDPGGPHYEQYFGPGTRLTVT.

A few counts support this clonotype. CDR3 coding DNA: TGCAGTGCTCCACGACAGAACTCGATTAGGGAGCAGTTCTTC. This sequence encodes CSAPRQNSIREQFF. The rearrangement links TRBV20-1 to TRBJ2-1; D might be TRBD1 (5 bases). The CDR3 spans 14 residues. Germline CDR1 reads DFQATT; CDR2 reads SNEGSKA (reference sequence). Trimming removed 5 bases from V and 10 bases from J, with 21 bases in between.

V and J are TRBV12-3 or TRBV12-4 and TRBJ2-1; the match to TRBD1 covers 7 bases. The V segment lost 3 bases and the J segment 0 bases; nucleotides outside the gene matches: 5. The CDR3 totals 16 residues. CDR3 protein: CASSFNRGFSYNEQFF. The CDR3 DNA follows: TGTGCCAGCAGTTTCAACAGGGGTTTCTCCTACAATGAGCAGTTCTTC.

Remarks on this clonotype: A much larger clone sits a single nucleotide away, making a read error possible. The chain carries TRBV7-8 and TRBJ2-2; D remains unclear. The CDR3 is 14 residues long. Germline CDR1 reads SGHVS; CDR2 reads FQNEAQ. V dropped 5 bases and J dropped 3 bases, with 10 bases sitting between them. The CDR3 DNA sequence: TGTGCCAGCAGCGTCGCGGAGTACACCGGGGAGCTGTTTTTT. This sequence encodes CASSVAEYTGELFF.

Many counts were recorded for this clonotype. The chain couples TRBV10-1 to TRBJ2-5; a possible D gene is TRBD1 (6 bases). V was trimmed by 6 bases and J by 2 bases, leaving 10 bases between them. CDR3 length: 13 amino acids. Germline V gene lookup returns CDR1 WNHNN and CDR2 SYGVQD (reference sequence). Written as DNA, the CDR3 is TGCGCCAGCAGCCGGGACAAACAAGAGACCCAGTACTTC. As protein: CASSRDKQETQYF.

This clonotype has a handful of counts. The chain uses TRBV6-5 and TRBJ1-2; D unclear. V was pared by 0 bases and J by 7 bases, with 18 bases between. This CDR3 has 16 residues. Per germline, CDR1 MNHEY and CDR2 SVGAGI. The CDR3 protein is CASSYSEQVAAGGYTF. The CDR3 region has the DNA TGTGCCAGCAGTTACTCAGAGCAGGTGGCGGCGGGTGGCTACACCTTC.

The gene calls are TRBV20-1 and TRBJ2-3; 13 bases match TRBD2. With 6 bases clipped from V and 5 bases from J, the junction kept 5 bases outside the gene matches. This CDR3 is 14 amino acids long. CDR1 DFQATT and CDR2 SNEGSKA come from the germline V gene (reference sequence). The CDR3 DNA reads as TGCAGTGCGACTAGCGGGAGGTGGGAAGATACGCAGTATTTT. Its translation is CSATSGRWEDTQYF.

CDR3 DNA: TGTGCCAGCAGTTTACCCTCTTCGACAGGGAGGTCCGAGCAGTACTTC. Translating it yields CASSLPSSTGRSEQYF. The V gene is TRBV28, the J gene TRBJ2-5; a possible D gene is TRBD1 (7 bases). Matching the DNA end better, TRBJ2-7 makes the J call doubtful. Per the germline V gene, CDR1 is MDHEN and CDR2 is SYDVKM. This CDR3 is 16 amino acids long.

The chain carries TRBV14 and TRBJ2-1; D gene uncertain. Per the germline V gene, CDR1 is SGHDN and CDR2 is FVKESK. The V and J ends lost 4 bases and 5 bases respectively, with 15 bases between them. The CDR3 contains 15 residues. The CDR3 region has the DNA TGTGCCAGCAGCCTATTGGGAAGCCCCAACAATGAGCAGTTCTTC. The encoded protein is CASSLLGSPNNEQFF.

V gene TRBV14 combines with J gene TRBJ2-5; D gene unclear. Between the trimmed V and J ends, which lost 0 bases and 7 bases, there was a span of 9 bases. The CDR3 sequence is 13 residues long. Germline lookup yields CDR1 SGHDN and CDR2 FVKESK. For the CDR3, the DNA is TGTGCCAGCAGCCAAGATAGGACGGGGACCCAGTACTTC. Translating gives CASSQDRTGTQYF. The full variable domain, with the rest looked up from reference TRBV14 and TRBJ2-5, is EAGVTQFPSHSVIEKGQTVTLRCDPISGHDNLYWYRRVMGKEIKFLLHFVKESKQDESGMPNNRFLAERTGGTYSTLKVQPAELEDSGVYFCASSQDRTGTQYFGPGTRLLVL.

This clonotype showed up just a few times. This chain links TRBV12-3 or TRBV12-4 with TRBJ2-4; TRBD1 aligns across 12 bases. The CDR3 is made up of 16 amino acids. J lost 7 bases, V lost 3 bases, and 7 bases had no gene match. Written as DNA, the CDR3 is TGTGCCAGCAGTTTTCCGCCGGGACAGGGGGCGAACATTCAGTACTTC. Protein sequence: CASSFPPGQGANIQYF.

The V gene is TRBV4-3, the J gene TRBJ2-3; TRBD1 agrees at 10 bases. The CDR3 is 16 amino acids. Trimming at V came to 4 bases and at J to 3 bases, leaving 7 bases not matched to a gene. Germline V CDR1 and CDR2: LGHNA, YSLEER. The CDR3 coding sequence is TGCGCCAGCAGCCCGGGTAGGGGACAGGGGACAGATACGCAGTATTTT. This sequence encodes CASSPGRGQGTDTQYF.

The rearrangement links TRBV20-1 to TRBJ1-2; D unresolved. Germline-derived CDR1 and CDR2 are DFQATT and SNEGSKA (reference sequence). This CDR3 spans 11 amino acids. V lost 7 bases and J lost 2, with 8 bases in between. CDR3 protein: CSVPGNYGYTF. The CDR3 DNA sequence: TGCAGTGTTCCGGGGAACTATGGCTACACCTTC.